This TCR beta chain was captured by sequencing in a study of type 1 regulatory T cells. TCRdb used MiXCR to reprocess the reads, holding one entry per CDR3 protein. Of 40,000 to 50,000 distinct CDR3 sequences listed, 9% to 15% were seen once; the top ten hold just over 8%. Trimming took off 1 base at V and 4 bases at J, with 7 bases between the two ends. The CDR3 is 14 amino acids. Germline V gene data show CDR1 as SGHVS and CDR2 as FQNEAQ. This clonotype occurred many times. Its antigen is unidentified. Sequencing used cultured non-Tr1 T cells, either the whole culture or a sorted T cell fraction (not recorded which). The TCR sequence derives from a human donor in good health. The chain links TRBV7-8 to TRBJ2-2; possible D gene TRBD1, 6 bases. CDR3 DNA: TGTGCCAGCAGCTTAGGAGGGGGCACCGGGGAGCTGTTTTTT. Amino acid sequence: CASSLGGGTGELFF.